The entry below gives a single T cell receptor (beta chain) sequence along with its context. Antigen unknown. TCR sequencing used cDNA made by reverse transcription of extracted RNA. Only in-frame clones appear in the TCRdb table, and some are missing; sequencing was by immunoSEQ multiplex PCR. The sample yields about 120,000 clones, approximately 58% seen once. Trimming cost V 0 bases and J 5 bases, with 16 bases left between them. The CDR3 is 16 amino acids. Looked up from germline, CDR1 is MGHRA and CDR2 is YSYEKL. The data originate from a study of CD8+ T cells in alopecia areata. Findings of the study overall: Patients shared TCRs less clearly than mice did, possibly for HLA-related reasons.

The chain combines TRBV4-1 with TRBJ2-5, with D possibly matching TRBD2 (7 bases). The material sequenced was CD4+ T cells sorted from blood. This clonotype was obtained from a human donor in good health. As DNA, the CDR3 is TGCGCCAGCAGCCAAGACCCGGGGGCGGGGGCGGAGACCCAGTACTTC. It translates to CASSQDPGAGAETQYF.